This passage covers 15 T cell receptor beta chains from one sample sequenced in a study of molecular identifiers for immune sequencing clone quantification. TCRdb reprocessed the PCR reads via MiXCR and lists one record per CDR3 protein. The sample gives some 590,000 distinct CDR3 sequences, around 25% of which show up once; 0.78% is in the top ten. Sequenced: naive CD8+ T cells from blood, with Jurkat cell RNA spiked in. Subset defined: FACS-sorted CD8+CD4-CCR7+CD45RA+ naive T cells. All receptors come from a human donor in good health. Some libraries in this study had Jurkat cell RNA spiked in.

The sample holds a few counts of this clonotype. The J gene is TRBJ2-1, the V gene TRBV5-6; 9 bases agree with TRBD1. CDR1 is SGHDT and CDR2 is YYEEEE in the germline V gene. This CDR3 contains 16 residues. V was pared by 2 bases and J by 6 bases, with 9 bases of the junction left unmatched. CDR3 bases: TGTGCCAGCAGCTTTATACCGGGACAGGGAGGCAATGAGCAGTTCTTC. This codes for CASSFIPGQGGNEQFF.

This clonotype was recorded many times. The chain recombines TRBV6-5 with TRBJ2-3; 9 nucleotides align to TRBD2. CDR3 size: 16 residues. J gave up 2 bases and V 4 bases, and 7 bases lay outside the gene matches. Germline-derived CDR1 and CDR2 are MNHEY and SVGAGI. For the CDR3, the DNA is TGTGCCAGCAGTTGGGGGGTAGCGGGAGTCACAGATACGCAGTATTTT. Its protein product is CASSWGVAGVTDTQYF.

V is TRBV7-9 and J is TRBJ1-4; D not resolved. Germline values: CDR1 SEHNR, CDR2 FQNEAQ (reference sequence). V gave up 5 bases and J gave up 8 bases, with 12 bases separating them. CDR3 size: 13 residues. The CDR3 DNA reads TGTGCCAGCAGCGAGCTGGGATTCGAAAAACTGTTTTTT. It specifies CASSELGFEKLFF.

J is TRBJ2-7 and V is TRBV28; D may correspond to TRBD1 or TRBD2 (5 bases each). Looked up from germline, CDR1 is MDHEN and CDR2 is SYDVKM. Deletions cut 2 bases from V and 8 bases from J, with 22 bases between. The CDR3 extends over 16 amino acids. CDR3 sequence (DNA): TGTGCCAGCAGTTTAGGGCTCGGGGCAGGTCGGTTCCAGCAGTACTTC. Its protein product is CASSLGLGAGRFQQYF.

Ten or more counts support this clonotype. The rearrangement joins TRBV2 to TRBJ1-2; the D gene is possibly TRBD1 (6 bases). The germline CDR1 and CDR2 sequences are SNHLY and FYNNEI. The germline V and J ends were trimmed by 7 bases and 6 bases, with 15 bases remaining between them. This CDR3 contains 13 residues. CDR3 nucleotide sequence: TGTGCCAGCAACGACGGGTACAGGGATGGCTACACCTTC. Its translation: CASNDGYRDGYTF.

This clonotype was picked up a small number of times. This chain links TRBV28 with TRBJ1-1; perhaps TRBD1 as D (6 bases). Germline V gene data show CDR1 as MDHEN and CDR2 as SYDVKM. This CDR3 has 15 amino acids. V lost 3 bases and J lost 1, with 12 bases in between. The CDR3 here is CASSFLGTKNTEAFF. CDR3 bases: TGTGCCAGCAGTTTTTTAGGGACAAAGAACACTGAAGCTTTCTTT.

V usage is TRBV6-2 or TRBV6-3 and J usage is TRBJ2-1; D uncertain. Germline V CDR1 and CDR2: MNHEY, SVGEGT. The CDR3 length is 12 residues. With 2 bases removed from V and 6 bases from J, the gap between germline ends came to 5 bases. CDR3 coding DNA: TGTGCCAGCAGTTACGCCCCCAATGAGCAGTTCTTC. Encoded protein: CASSYAPNEQFF.

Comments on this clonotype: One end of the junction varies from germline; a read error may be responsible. CDR3 region: CASSVGLAAYEQSF. CDR3 coding DNA: TGCGCCAGCAGCGTGGGACTAGCGGCCTACGAGCAGTCCTTC. V is TRBV5-3 and J is TRBJ2-7, with 11 bases fitting TRBD2. TRBV5-3 is noted as an ORF with a role that remains uncertain. The CDR3 sequence is 14 residues long.

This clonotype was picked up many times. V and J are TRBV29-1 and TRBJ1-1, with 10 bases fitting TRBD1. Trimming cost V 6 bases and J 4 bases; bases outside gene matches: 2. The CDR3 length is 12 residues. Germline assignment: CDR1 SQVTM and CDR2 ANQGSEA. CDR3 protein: CSVGQGVTEAFF. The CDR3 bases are TGCAGCGTAGGACAGGGGGTCACTGAAGCTTTCTTT.

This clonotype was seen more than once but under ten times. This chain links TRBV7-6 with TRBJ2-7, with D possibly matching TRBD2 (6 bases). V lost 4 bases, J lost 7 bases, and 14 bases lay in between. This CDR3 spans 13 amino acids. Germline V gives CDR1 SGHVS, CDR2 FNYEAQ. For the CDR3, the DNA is TGTGCCAGCAGCTGGGACTTGGCGGGAGAGCAGTACTTC. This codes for CASSWDLAGEQYF.

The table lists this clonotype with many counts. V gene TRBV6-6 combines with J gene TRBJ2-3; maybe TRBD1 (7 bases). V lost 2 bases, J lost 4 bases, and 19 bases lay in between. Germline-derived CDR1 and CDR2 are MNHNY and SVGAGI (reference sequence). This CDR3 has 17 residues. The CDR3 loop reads CASSYPRQGGVADTQYF. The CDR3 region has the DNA TGTGCCAGCAGTTACCCTCGACAGGGCGGGGTAGCAGATACGCAGTATTTT.

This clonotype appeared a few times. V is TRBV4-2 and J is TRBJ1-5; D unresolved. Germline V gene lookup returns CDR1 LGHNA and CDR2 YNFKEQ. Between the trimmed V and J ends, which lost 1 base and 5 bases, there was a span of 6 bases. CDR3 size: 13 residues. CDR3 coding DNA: TGTGCCAGCAGCCAAGTGAAGGATCAGCCCCAGCATTTT. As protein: CASSQVKDQPQHF.

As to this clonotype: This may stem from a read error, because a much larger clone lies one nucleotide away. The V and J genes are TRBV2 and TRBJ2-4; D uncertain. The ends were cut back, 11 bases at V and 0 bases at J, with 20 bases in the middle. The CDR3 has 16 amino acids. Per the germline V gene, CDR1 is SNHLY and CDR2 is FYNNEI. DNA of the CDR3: TGTGCCGGCAACCCCGGGCCAGACCTAGCCAAAAACATTCAGTACTTC. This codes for CAGNPGPDLAKNIQYF.

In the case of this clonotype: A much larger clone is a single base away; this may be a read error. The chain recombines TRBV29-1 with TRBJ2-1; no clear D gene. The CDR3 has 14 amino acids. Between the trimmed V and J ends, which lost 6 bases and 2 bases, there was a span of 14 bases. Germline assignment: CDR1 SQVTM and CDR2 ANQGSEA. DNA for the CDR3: TGCAGCGTCCTCGGCGACCTTACCTACAATGAGCAGTTCTTC. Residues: CSVLGDLTYNEQFF.

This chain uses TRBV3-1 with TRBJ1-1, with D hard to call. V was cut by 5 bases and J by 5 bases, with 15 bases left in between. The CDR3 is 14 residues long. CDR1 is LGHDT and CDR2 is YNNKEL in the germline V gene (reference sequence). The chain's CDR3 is CASSSLISGTEAFF. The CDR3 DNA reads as TGTGCCAGCAGCTCCTTAATAAGTGGGACTGAAGCTTTCTTT.